The 23 T cell receptor beta chains in this list originate from one sample, sequenced in a study of regulatory T cells in long-lasting Graves disease. Time point defined: newly diagnosed GD, antithyroid drugs for less than 3 months. Researchers made the TCR library from RNA that was extracted from PBMCs. TCR beta libraries were built with iRepertoire HTBI primers and Arm-PCR of CDR3 regions. TCRdb reprocessed the multiplex PCR reads via MiXCR and lists one record per CDR3 protein. The sample shows 350,000 to 400,000 distinct CDR3 sequences, about a sixth of them seen only once. The specimen was peripheral blood mononuclear cells (PBMCs), collected at new diagnosis, from a patient treated with antithyroid drugs. The receptors come from a female donor with Graves disease.

This clonotype was recorded many times. This chain links TRBV5-1 with TRBJ2-1; 8 bases agree with TRBD1. Trimming removed 2 bases from V and 5 bases from J; junction bases left unmatched: 6. Germline-derived CDR1 and CDR2 are SGHRS and YFSETQ. This CDR3 spans 15 amino acids. The CDR3 coding sequence is TGCGCCAGCAGCTTACCTGGACAGGGTCACAATGAGCAGTTCTTC. Encoded protein: CASSLPGQGHNEQFF.

This clonotype was found many times. The chain employs TRBV2 and TRBJ2-3; D gene unclear. V lost 6 bases to trimming and J lost 2 bases, with 21 bases between them. Germline CDR1 SNHLY, CDR2 FYNNEI. The CDR3 sequence is 17 residues long. CDR3: CASSQTGNQALTDTQYF. CDR3 nucleotides: TGTGCCAGCAGCCAAACGGGCAACCAGGCCCTCACAGATACGCAGTATTTT.

Ten or more counts support this clonotype. The chain uses TRBV20-1 and TRBJ2-1; 15 positions match TRBD2. The CDR3 has 17 amino acids. Germline V lookup: CDR1 DFQATT, CDR2 SNEGSKA (reference sequence). Trimming at V came to 6 bases and at J to 0 bases, leaving 6 bases not matched to a gene. The CDR3 is CSAPGLAGGSSYNEQFF. CDR3 in DNA: TGCAGTGCACCGGGACTAGCGGGAGGTAGCTCCTACAATGAGCAGTTCTTC.

This clonotype was seen only a few times. The chain couples TRBV9 to TRBJ1-2, with TRBD1 as a possible D gene (6 bases). The CDR3 length is 14 residues. The V gene's germline CDR1 is SGDLS and CDR2 YYNGEE. The V and J ends lost 3 bases and 0 bases respectively, with 9 bases between them. The CDR3 spells CASSAGVANYGYTF. CDR3 sequence (DNA): TGTGCCAGCAGCGCAGGGGTCGCTAACTATGGCTACACCTTC.

There are many counts of this clonotype. V gene TRBV28 combines with J gene TRBJ2-3; the D call may be TRBD1 or TRBD2 (6 bases each). Per the germline V gene, CDR1 is MDHEN and CDR2 is SYDVKM. The CDR3 spans 15 residues. V was pared by 3 bases and J by 4 bases, with 14 bases between. CDR3 nucleotide sequence: TGTGCCAGCAGTTTCAAGGGGGGAGCGGCAGATACGCAGTATTTT. Its translation: CASSFKGGAADTQYF.

V is TRBV4-2 and J is TRBJ2-7; tentatively, D is TRBD1 (6 bases). The CDR3 runs 15 residues. The V end lost 0 bases, the J end lost 2 bases, and 11 bases lay between the germline ends. CDR1 and CDR2 (germline): LGHNA, YNFKEQ. Here the CDR3 reads CASSQDLGAAYEQYF. The CDR3 region has the DNA TGTGCCAGCAGCCAAGATCTGGGGGCCGCCTACGAGCAGTACTTC.

In its sample, this clonotype was seen many times. The V call is TRBV5-1, the J call TRBJ2-1; D possibly corresponds to TRBD2 (5 bases). The CDR3 is 14 amino acids. The germline CDR1 and CDR2 sequences are SGHRS and YFSETQ. V dropped 2 bases and J dropped 6 bases, with 12 bases sitting between them. The DNA for the CDR3 is TGCGCCAGCAGCTTAAGCGGAGATGGCAATGAGCAGTTCTTC. It specifies CASSLSGDGNEQFF.

This clonotype was counted many times. The rearrangement links TRBV25-1 to TRBJ1-1; D perhaps matches TRBD1 (5 bases). The CDR3 sequence is 14 residues long. Trimming took 3 bases from V and 10 from J, leaving 18 bases between them. The germline V gene encodes CDR1 MGHDK and CDR2 SYGVNS. The CDR3 DNA follows: TGTGCCAGCAGTGATACAGGTTCTTCCGGTGGAGCTTTCTTT. Amino acids: CASSDTGSSGGAFF.

The chain employs TRBV6-2 or TRBV6-3 and TRBJ1-5, with D hard to call. Germline V gene data show CDR1 as MNHEY and CDR2 as SVGEGT. This CDR3 has 12 residues. Trimming cost V 5 bases and J 7 bases, with 9 bases left between them. CDR3 protein: CASSESRQPQHF. The CDR3 nucleotides are TGTGCCAGCAGTGAATCGAGGCAGCCCCAGCATTTT.

In its sample, this clonotype was seen many times. This rearrangement joins TRBV28 to TRBJ1-1, with unresolved D. V was cut by 7 bases and J by 10 bases, with 22 bases left in between. The CDR3 totals 14 residues. CDR1 and CDR2 (germline): MDHEN, SYDVKM. The chain's CDR3 is CASIPGVTISTAFF. CDR3 in DNA: TGTGCCAGCATCCCCGGGGTGACAATTTCGACAGCTTTCTTT.

This chain uses TRBV7-8 with TRBJ2-7; D not resolved. V gave up 5 bases and J gave up 4 bases, with 15 bases separating them. The CDR3 has 14 residues. Germline V gene sequence: CDR1 SGHVS, CDR2 FQNEAQ. The DNA of the CDR3 is TGTGCCAGCAGCGGCCTGGGGATAGTGTACGAGCAGTACTTC. This sequence encodes CASSGLGIVYEQYF.

This clonotype was seen a few times. V gene TRBV10-3 combines with J gene TRBJ2-1; TRBD2 aligns across 9 bases. CDR1 is ENHRY and CDR2 is SYGVKD in the germline V gene. After removal of 11 bases from V and 5 bases from J, the junction contained 10 bases not matched to a gene. The CDR3 totals 14 residues. This chain's CDR3 is CASYSGSANNEQFF. CDR3 in DNA: TGTGCCTCCTATAGCGGGAGCGCCAACAATGAGCAGTTCTTC.

This clonotype was seen ten or more times. V and J are TRBV29-1 and TRBJ2-1, with 8 bases lining up with TRBD2. Germline V CDR1 and CDR2: SQVTM, ANQGSEA. The J segment lost 3 bases and the V segment lost 4 bases, leaving 5 bases of the junction unmatched. The CDR3 loop spans 14 amino acids. The CDR3 region has the DNA TGCAGCGTTGGAAGCGGGAGTGTCTACAATGAGCAGTTCTTC. It is translated as CSVGSGSVYNEQFF.

This clonotype occurred many times. The CDR3 loop reads CASSPRRDRYYGYTF. CDR3 in DNA: TGTGCCAGCAGCCCGAGACGGGACAGGTACTATGGCTACACCTTC. This rearrangement joins TRBV7-8 to TRBJ1-2; 8 bases are shared with TRBD1. Trimming removed 5 bases from V and 3 bases from J; junction bases left unmatched: 8. There are 15 residues in the CDR3. Germline V gene lookup returns CDR1 SGHVS and CDR2 FQNEAQ.

In its sample, this clonotype was seen a few times. The gene calls are TRBV5-6 and TRBJ2-4, with D perhaps matching TRBD1 or TRBD2 (5 bases each). V lost 4 bases and J lost 0, with 23 bases in between. CDR1 is SGHDT and CDR2 is YYEEEE in the germline V gene. CDR3 size: 19 residues. CDR3 DNA sequence: TGTGCCAGCAGCCCGAGGGGTTTAGGTAGCCCTCTAGCCAAAAACATTCAGTACTTC. It codes for CASSPRGLGSPLAKNIQYF.

This clonotype has only a few counts. The chain is built from TRBV5-6 and TRBJ1-2; weak D call: TRBD1 (5 bases). The germline V gene has CDR1 SGHDT and CDR2 YYEEEE. This CDR3 comprises 15 residues. V was clipped by 6 bases and J by 6 bases, with 21 bases between them. The CDR3 coding sequence is TGTGCCAGCACCTCTGGGGCAGCTTATCTGCATGGCTACACCTTC. As protein: CASTSGAAYLHGYTF.

This clonotype was picked up many times. The chain links TRBV6-2 or TRBV6-3 to TRBJ1-5; possible D gene TRBD1, 5 bases. CDR3 length: 18 amino acids. CDR1 MNHEY and CDR2 SVGEGT come from the germline V gene. V was shortened by 7 bases and J by 2 bases, with 24 bases between the two germline ends. CDR3 DNA sequence: TGTGCCAGCACTCAAGGGCCTCCAATCAGGGAAGGCAATCAGCCCCAGCATTTT. Its translation: CASTQGPPIREGNQPQHF.

This clonotype was seen a few times. V gene TRBV6-2 or TRBV6-3 combines with J gene TRBJ1-5; D gene ambiguous. The V gene lost 3 bases and the J gene lost 0 bases, with 6 bases spanning the gap. CDR1 is MNHEY and CDR2 is SVGEGT in the germline V gene. The CDR3 contains 14 residues. CDR3 residues: CASSYGDSNQPQHF. CDR3 in DNA: TGTGCCAGCAGTTATGGGGATAGCAATCAGCCCCAGCATTTT.

At least ten counts were recorded for this clonotype. The rearrangement uses TRBV20-1 and TRBJ2-5; TRBD1 matches at 8 bases. This CDR3 contains 18 residues. The V gene's germline CDR1 is DFQATT and CDR2 SNEGSKA (reference sequence). J lost 1 base, V lost 0 bases, and 13 bases had no gene match. The CDR3 protein is CSARDYSGLGQGQETQYF. CDR3 bases: TGCAGTGCTAGAGATTATTCCGGGCTAGGACAGGGCCAAGAGACCCAGTACTTC.

This clonotype appeared many times. The chain employs TRBV4-1 and TRBJ2-7; perhaps TRBD2 as D (5 bases). Germline assignment: CDR1 MGHRA and CDR2 YSYEKL. The CDR3 sequence is 14 residues long. V lost 2 bases and J 4 bases, leaving 12 bases between the germline ends. The CDR3, as DNA: TGCGCCAGCAGCCAACCACGTGAGGGTTACGAGCAGTACTTC. This encodes CASSQPREGYEQYF.

This clonotype occurred many times. This chain uses TRBV4-3 with TRBJ1-1, with D perhaps matching TRBD1 (5 bases). The V gene lost 0 bases and the J gene lost 0 bases, with 8 bases spanning the gap. Germline CDR1 reads LGHNA; CDR2 reads YSLEER. There are 15 residues in the CDR3. The CDR3 spells CASSQERTLNTEAFF. The CDR3, as DNA: TGCGCCAGCAGCCAAGAAAGGACACTGAACACTGAAGCTTTCTTT.

Ten or more counts support this clonotype. The gene calls are TRBV10-3 and TRBJ1-5; unclear D gene. Deletions cut 3 bases from V and 4 bases from J, with 10 bases between. This CDR3 is built from 14 residues. CDR1 ENHRY and CDR2 SYGVKD come from the germline V gene. In DNA, the CDR3 is TGTGCCATCAGTGACAGCTTCCTTAATCAGCCCCAGCATTTT. It codes for CAISDSFLNQPQHF.

In its sample, this clonotype was seen many times. The chain uses TRBV7-2 and TRBJ1-1, with D tentatively TRBD1 (5 bases). The CDR3 sequence is 14 residues long. Trimming shortened V by 6 bases and J by 6 bases, and 17 bases separated the two germline ends. Per germline, CDR1 SGHTA and CDR2 FQGNSA. CDR3 residues: CASRPGHREAEAFF. The CDR3 nucleotides are TGTGCCAGCAGACCTGGACACCGGGAGGCTGAAGCTTTCTTT.